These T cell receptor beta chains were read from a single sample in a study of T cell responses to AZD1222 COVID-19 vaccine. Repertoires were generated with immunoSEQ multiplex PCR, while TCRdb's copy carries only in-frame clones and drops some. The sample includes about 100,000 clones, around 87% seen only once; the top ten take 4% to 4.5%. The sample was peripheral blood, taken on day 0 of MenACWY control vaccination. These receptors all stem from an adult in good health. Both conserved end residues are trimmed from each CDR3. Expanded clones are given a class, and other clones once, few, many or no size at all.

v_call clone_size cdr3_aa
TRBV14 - ASSQVFGQKNTGELF
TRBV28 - ASSPGTANTEAF
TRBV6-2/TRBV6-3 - ASSKQRGAEVTEAF
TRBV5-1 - ASSFGETQY
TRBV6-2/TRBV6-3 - ASSYQGDPIANTGELF
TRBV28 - ASSKEGIAGANVLT
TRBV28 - ASSKGDRGRGYT
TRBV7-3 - ASSPTRQGGYTDTQY
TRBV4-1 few ASSQGRGGQPQH
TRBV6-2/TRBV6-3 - ASSYTLQKMNTEAF
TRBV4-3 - ASSQEWTSYNSPLH
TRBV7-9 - ASSLVDLH
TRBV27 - ASRLTSGRDTQY
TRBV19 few ASTREREDSPLH
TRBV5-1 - ASSLVGAGDGYT